Listed here are 14 T cell receptor beta chains from one sample, sequenced in a study of blood T cell repertoires in COVID-19 (dated by TCRdb to 2020 to 2022). The library was prepared using the immunoSEQ multiplex PCR assay. The immuneACCESS repertoire file appears here via TCRdb, limited to in-frame rearrangements. These files lack a portion of the clones; in checked studies, under half of the deficit traces to unresolved V genes, and the cause of the others is not known. The sample table shows more than 150,000 clones, and around 85% are seen once. 9.8% of the sample belongs to the ten largest clones. Sequenced: peripheral blood. The receptors here all came from a woman aged 80 or older with acute or convalescent COVID-19.

The chain combines TRBV19 with TRBJ1-1, with TRBD1 as a possible D gene (6 bases). Germline V gives CDR1 LNHDA, CDR2 SQIVND (reference sequence). The CDR3 has 17 residues. V lost 5 bases and J lost 0, with 19 bases in between. The CDR3 sequence is CASSPPGTPRMNTEAFF. Here the CDR3 DNA reads TGTGCCAGTAGTCCCCCCGGGACACCTAGAATGAACACTGAAGCTTTCTTT.

The V gene is TRBV5-1, the J gene TRBJ1-3; possibly TRBD1 for D (5 bases). Germline assignment: CDR1 SGHRS and CDR2 YFSETQ. Trimming left V 1 base short and J 0 bases short, with 11 bases between. The CDR3 has 16 residues. The CDR3 protein is CASSLQGPSSGNTIYF. DNA for the CDR3: TGCGCCAGCAGCTTGCAGGGTCCTAGCTCTGGAAACACCATATATTTT.

CDR3 amino acids: CASSDSGGNTIYF. The DNA for the CDR3 is TGTGCCAGTTCAGACAGTGGAGGAAACACCATATATTTT. The rearrangement joins TRBV12-3 or TRBV12-4 to TRBJ1-3, with D possibly TRBD1 on 5 matching bases. Trimming pared 9 bases from V and 4 bases from J, leaving 13 bases between. The CDR3 totals 13 residues.

The chain links TRBV7-9 to TRBJ1-2, with D maybe TRBD1 (6 bases). The CDR3 has 15 residues. V lost 4 bases and J lost 8, with 20 bases in between. Germline V gene lookup returns CDR1 SEHNR and CDR2 FQNEAQ (reference sequence). Here the CDR3 reads CASSSLFQGTIGYTF. CDR3 DNA: TGTGCCAGCAGCTCCCTTTTCCAGGGGACTATCGGCTACACCTTC.

The chain employs TRBV11-1 and TRBJ1-1, with D tentatively TRBD1 (5 bases). Germline V lookup: CDR1 SGHAT, CDR2 FQDESV (reference sequence). CDR3 size: 13 residues. V was shortened by 4 bases and J by 1 base, with 7 bases between the two germline ends. CDR3 sequence: CASSSQGNTEAFF. Here the CDR3 DNA reads TGTGCCAGCAGCTCCCAGGGGAACACTGAAGCTTTCTTT. The variable domain in full, completed from reference TRBV11-1 and TRBJ1-1, reads EAEVAQSPRYKITEKSQAVAFWCDPISGHATLYWYRQILGQGPELLVQFQDESVVDDSQLPKDRFSAERLKGVDSTLKIQPAELGDSAMYLCASSSQGNTEAFFGQGTRLTVV.

The chain carries TRBV6-1 and TRBJ2-5, with 7 bases lining up with TRBD2. The CDR3 spans 15 residues. J gave up 5 bases and V 1 base, and 7 bases lay outside the gene matches. Germline V lookup: CDR1 MNHNS, CDR2 SASEGT. Here the CDR3 reads CASSEGGRARETQYF. The DNA of the CDR3 is TGTGCCAGCAGTGAAGGGGGGAGGGCACGGGAGACCCAGTACTTC.

CDR3 in DNA: TGCGCCAGCAGCCCGGGGACTTCCCTTTGGGAGACCCAGTACTTC. This codes for CASSPGTSLWETQYF. The chain carries TRBV5-1 and TRBJ2-5; D perhaps matches TRBD2 (6 bases). The germline gives CDR1 SGHRS, CDR2 YFSETQ. Trimming cost V 4 bases and J 5 bases, with 18 bases left between them. The CDR3 is 15 amino acids.

V is TRBV6-2 or TRBV6-3 and J is TRBJ2-3, with a possible D match to TRBD1 (7 bases). The CDR3 extends over 15 amino acids. Germline-derived CDR1 and CDR2 are MNHEY and SVGEGT. V lost 6 bases, J lost 3 bases, and 16 bases lay in between. The CDR3 bases are TGTGCCAGCAGCCCCACAGCAGGGGGGACAGATACGCAGTATTTT. Its protein is CASSPTAGGTDTQYF.

This clone has just a few counts. This chain links TRBV10-1 with TRBJ1-2; D perhaps matches TRBD1 (6 bases). The V gene lost 0 bases and the J gene lost 6 bases, with 8 bases spanning the gap. This CDR3 contains 13 residues. Germline V gene data show CDR1 as WNHNN and CDR2 as SYGVQD (reference sequence). CDR3 loop: CASSESRGNGYTF. The DNA for the CDR3 is TGCGCCAGCAGTGAGTCTAGGGGGAATGGCTACACCTTC.

J is TRBJ2-7 and V is TRBV5-4, with 10 positions matching TRBD1. The CDR3 has 14 amino acids. The V segment lost 4 bases and the J segment 3 bases; nucleotides outside the gene matches: 4. The V gene's germline CDR1 is SGHNT and CDR2 YYREEE (reference sequence). CDR3 nucleotides: TGTGCCAGCAGCCCCCGGGACAGGGGCTACGAGCAGTACTTC. Translation: CASSPRDRGYEQYF. Drawing the rest from reference TRBV5-4 and TRBJ2-7, the complete variable domain is ETGVTQSPTHLIKTRGQQVTLRCSSQSGHNTVSWYQQALGQGPQFIFQYYREEENGRGNFPPRFSGLQFPNYSSELNVNALELDDSALYLCASSPRDRGYEQYFGPGTRLTVT.

The chain joins TRBV6-2 or TRBV6-3 to TRBJ2-1; TRBD2 aligns across 7 bases. The CDR3 sequence is 12 residues long. The ends lost 2 bases at V and 8 bases at J; junction bases unmatched: 0. Germline V gene sequence: CDR1 MNHEY, CDR2 SVGEGT. For the CDR3, the DNA is TGTGCCAGCAGTTACGGACTAGATGAGCAGTTCTTC. Translated: CASSYGLDEQFF.

The rearrangement links TRBV7-2 to TRBJ2-2; tentatively, D is TRBD1 (6 bases). Germline lookup yields CDR1 SGHTA and CDR2 FQGNSA. Trimming removed 1 base from V and 5 bases from J, with 11 bases in between. This CDR3 region has 15 residues. CDR3 DNA: TGTGCCAGCAGCTTAGGGAAGAGGGGGACCGGGGAGCTGTTTTTT. Residues: CASSLGKRGTGELFF.

The chain has TRBV9 and TRBJ1-1; 9 nucleotides line up with TRBD1. The V gene's germline CDR1 is SGDLS and CDR2 YYNGEE. This CDR3 region has 16 residues. V shed 4 bases and J 0 bases; nucleotides not matched to a gene: 7. CDR3: CASSMTGGNMNTEAFF. CDR3 bases: TGTGCCAGCAGCATGACAGGGGGAAACATGAACACTGAAGCTTTCTTT.

This chain joins TRBV7-2 and TRBJ1-1, with no clear D. The length of the CDR3 is 13 residues. The germline V and J ends were trimmed by 2 bases and 1 base, with 5 bases remaining between them. CDR1 and CDR2 (germline): SGHTA, FQGNSA. The CDR3 nucleotides are TGTGCCAGCAGCTTAATCGGGAACACTGAAGCTTTCTTT. Translated, it gives CASSLIGNTEAFF.